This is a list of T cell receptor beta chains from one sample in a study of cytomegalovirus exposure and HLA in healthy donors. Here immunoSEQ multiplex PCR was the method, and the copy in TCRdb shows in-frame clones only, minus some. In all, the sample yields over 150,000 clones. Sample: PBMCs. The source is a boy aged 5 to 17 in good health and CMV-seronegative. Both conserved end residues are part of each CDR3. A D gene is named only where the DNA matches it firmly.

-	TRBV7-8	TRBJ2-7	TGTGCCAGCAGCTTTGTCCCAGGGCCCTCTTTCGAGCAGTACTTC	CASSFVPGPSFEQYF
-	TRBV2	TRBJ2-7	TGTGCCAGCAGTGAAGCGAGGTGGAGCTACGAGCAGTACTTC	CASSEARWSYEQYF
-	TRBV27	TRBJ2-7	TGTGCCAGCAGTCCACTCCCCGGTCGTATAGAGTACTTC	CASSPLPGRIEYF
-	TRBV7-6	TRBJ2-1	TGTGCCAGCAGCTTTAACGTCCGGTATGAGCAGTTCTTC	CASSFNVRYEQFF
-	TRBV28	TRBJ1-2	TGTGCCAGCAGTACACGAGGCGGTCTCGGCTACACCTTC	CASSTRGGLGYTF
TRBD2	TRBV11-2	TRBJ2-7	TGTGCCAGCAGCTTAGTAGGGCGGGGGGCAATCGAGCAGTACTTC	CASSLVGRGAIEQYF
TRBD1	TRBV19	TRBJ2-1	TGTGCCACCGGACAGGGGGCCCTCTACAATGAGCAGTTCTTC	CATGQGALYNEQFF
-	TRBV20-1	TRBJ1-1	TGCCGGGGGGTTGGGACTGAAGCTTTCTTT	CRGVGTEAFF
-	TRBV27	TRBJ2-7	TGTGCCAGCAGTTTCCAGGTAGGATACGAGCAGTACTTC	CASSFQVGYEQYF
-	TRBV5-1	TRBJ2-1	TGCGCCAGCGGCCCTTTTCCCGCGCAGTTCTTC	CASGPFPAQFF
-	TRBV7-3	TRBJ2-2	TGTGCCAGCAGCTTTGGGCGGAACACCGGGGAGCTGTTTTTT	CASSFGRNTGELFF
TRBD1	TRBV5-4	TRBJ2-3	TGTGCCAGCAACCTGGGGTCGGACAGGGTGTACACGGATACGCAGTATTTT	CASNLGSDRVYTDTQYF
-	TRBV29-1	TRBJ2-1	TGCAGCGTTAGCGGCTCCTACAATGAGCAGTTCTTC	CSVSGSYNEQFF
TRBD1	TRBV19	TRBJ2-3	TGTGCCTCAAAAGGGGGCTCGGGGGATACGCAGTATTTT	CASKGGSGDTQYF
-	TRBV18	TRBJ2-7	TGTGCCAGCTCACCTCCAGGGGTAGGCTCCTACGAGCAGTACTTC	CASSPPGVGSYEQYF
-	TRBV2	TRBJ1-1	TGTGCCAGCAGTGAATTCAGGACTGGGAATCCTGAAGCTTTCTTT	CASSEFRTGNPEAFF
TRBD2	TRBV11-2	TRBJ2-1	TGTGCCAGCAGCTTAGGGCTAGCGGGCTCCTACAATGAGCAGTTCTTC	CASSLGLAGSYNEQFF
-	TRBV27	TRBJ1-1	TGTGCCAGCAGTGTCGAAGCGAACACTGAAGCTTTCTTT	CASSVEANTEAFF
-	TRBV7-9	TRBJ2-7	TGTGCCAGCAGCTTAGATTCCGGGGACGAGCAGTACTTC	CASSLDSGDEQYF
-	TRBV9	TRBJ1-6	TGTGCCAGCAGCCCCCGGACGGGGAATTCACCCCTCCACTTT	CASSPRTGNSPLHF
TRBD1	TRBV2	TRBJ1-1	TGTGCCACCGGACAGGGCGAAGCTTTCTTT	CATGQGEAFF
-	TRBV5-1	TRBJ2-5	TGCGCCAGCAGCATAGGGGGGGGAGAGACCCAGTACTTC	CASSIGGGETQYF
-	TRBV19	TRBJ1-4	TGTGCCAGTAGTGACCCTGTCAGGGGTGGCCAAAATGAAAAACTGTTTTTT	CASSDPVRGGQNEKLFF
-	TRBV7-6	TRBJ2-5	TGTGCCAGCAGCTTTACCTATGCGGGGGGACAGGAGACCCAGTACTTC	CASSFTYAGGQETQYF
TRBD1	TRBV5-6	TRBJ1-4	TGTGCCAGCAGCCCGCTCGGGACAGATGAAAAACTGTTTTTT	CASSPLGTDEKLFF
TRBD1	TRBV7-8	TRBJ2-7	TGTGCCAGCAGCTTGGGGCAGGGGGCTTGGGAGCAGTACTTC	CASSLGQGAWEQYF
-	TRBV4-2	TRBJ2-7	TGTGCCAGCAGCCAAGGGCCCAGGGTCGCCGAGCAGTACTTC	CASSQGPRVAEQYF
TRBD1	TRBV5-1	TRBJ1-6	TGCGCCAGAACCGGGACAGGCGATTTAGCCCTCCACTTT	CARTGTGDLALHF
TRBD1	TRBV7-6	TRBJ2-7	TGTGCCAGCAGCTTAGAAGGACAGGGGGAGCAGTACTTC	CASSLEGQGEQYF
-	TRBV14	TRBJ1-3	TGTGCCAGCAGCCCACCCGGAACGGGCTCTGGAAACACCATATATTTT	CASSPPGTGSGNTIYF
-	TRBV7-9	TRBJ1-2	TGTGCCAGCAGTCCACGCGGGACGGACCTATCTGGCTACACCTTC	CASSPRGTDLSGYTF
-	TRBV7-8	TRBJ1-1	TGTGCCAGCAGCTTAAACCCCAGGGAGGGAACTGAAGCTTTCTTT	CASSLNPREGTEAFF
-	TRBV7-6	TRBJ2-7	TGTGCCAGCAGCTTAGATTTTATCGGGGACGAGCAGTACTTC	CASSLDFIGDEQYF
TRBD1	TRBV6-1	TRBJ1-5	TGTGCCAGCAGTGAATTCCGGTCAGGGGGGCAACAGCCCCAGCATTTT	CASSEFRSGGQQPQHF
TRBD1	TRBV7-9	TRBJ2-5	TGTGCCAGCAGCTTAGCGGGGGGTGGGACAGGGGAAGCGGAGGAGACCCAGTACTTC	CASSLAGGGTGEAEETQYF
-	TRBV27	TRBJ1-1	TGTGCCAGCACCCGAGGGGGACATTTGAACACTGAAGCTTTCTTT	CASTRGGHLNTEAFF
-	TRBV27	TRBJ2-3	TGTGCCAGCAGCTCCCCCACAGATACGCAGTATTTT	CASSSPTDTQYF
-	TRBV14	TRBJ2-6	TGTGCCAGCAGCCAACCAACCGGGGAGCCCTGGGCCAACGTCCTGACTTTC	CASSQPTGEPWANVLTF
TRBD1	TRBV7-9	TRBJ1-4	TGTGCCAGCAGCTCCAACCTCCGGGACAGCGTTAACCGTAATGAAAAACTGTTTTTT	CASSSNLRDSVNRNEKLFF
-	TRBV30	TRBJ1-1	TGTGCCTGGTCATCTATGGTCACTGAAGCTTTCTTT	CAWSSMVTEAFF
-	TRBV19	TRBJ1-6	TGTGCCAGTAGCCAACAGGGTCCGTATAATTCACCCCTCCACTTT	CASSQQGPYNSPLHF
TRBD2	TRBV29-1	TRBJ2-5	TGCAGCGCCGAGCCGAACAGGGGAGGGCTAGCGGGGCAAGAGACCCAGTACTTC	CSAEPNRGGLAGQETQYF
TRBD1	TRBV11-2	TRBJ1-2	TGTGCCAGCAGCTTCCCCTTTATGACAGGGGGCGAGGGGGGCTATGGCTACACCTTC	CASSFPFMTGGEGGYGYTF
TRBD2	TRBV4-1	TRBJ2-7	TGCGCCAGCAGCCAAGTGGGGGGGACTAGATTGAAGGGCTACGAGCAGTACTTC	CASSQVGGTRLKGYEQYF
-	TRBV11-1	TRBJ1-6	TGTGCCAGCAGCTTAGGGGTTGGCGGTAATTCACCCCTCCACTTT	CASSLGVGGNSPLHF
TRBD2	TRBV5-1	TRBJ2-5	TGCGCCAGCAGCTTTGGGGTAGGGGCGGGGGAGCAGTACTTC	CASSFGVGAGEQYF
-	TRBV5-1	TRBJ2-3	TGCGCCAGCAGCTTGCGGGGTACGACAGATACGCAGTATTTT	CASSLRGTTDTQYF
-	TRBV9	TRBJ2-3	TGTGCCAGCAGCCCTTTCGGCGGGAGCACAGATACGCAGTATTTT	CASSPFGGSTDTQYF
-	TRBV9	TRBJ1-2	TGTGCCAGCAGCGTAGAATGGAGGTATGGCTACACCTTC	CASSVEWRYGYTF
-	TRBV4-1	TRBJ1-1	TGCGCCAGCAGCCACCCATGGACCAGGGGTAGGGCTGAAGCTTTCTTT	CASSHPWTRGRAEAFF
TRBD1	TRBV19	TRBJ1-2	TGTGCCAGCCAGGGACAGAGAGCCTATGGCTACACCTTC	CASQGQRAYGYTF
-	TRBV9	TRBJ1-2	TGTGCCAGCAGCGTAAGTCTCATGGGGGAGGAACGGCCGTTAGCTAACTATGGCTACACCTTC	CASSVSLMGEERPLANYGYTF
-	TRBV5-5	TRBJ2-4	TGTGCCAGCAGCGGGGGGACGCCTTGGGTGGGCATTCAGTACTTC	CASSGGTPWVGIQYF
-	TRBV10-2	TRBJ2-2	TGCGCCAGCAGCCCGACGGGCACCGGGGAGCTGTTTTTT	CASSPTGTGELFF
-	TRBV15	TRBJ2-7	TGTGCCACCAGCAGGGGATGGGACGGACTAAGTTCGGGGGAGCAGTACTTC	CATSRGWDGLSSGEQYF
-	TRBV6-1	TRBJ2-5	TGTGCCAGAATACGAGGTCCAGAGACCCAGTACTTC	CARIRGPETQYF
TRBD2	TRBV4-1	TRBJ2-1	TGCGCCAGCAGCCAAGATTATGGGACTAGCGGCTACAATGAGCAGTTCTTC	CASSQDYGTSGYNEQFF
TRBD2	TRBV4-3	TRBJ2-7	TGCGCCAGCAGCCTGGGGGGTAGCGGGGCGCCCTACGAGCAGTACTTC	CASSLGGSGAPYEQYF
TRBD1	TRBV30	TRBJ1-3	TGTGCCTGGAATCTCGACCGGGACAGTATCCTCTCTGGAAACACCATATATTTT	CAWNLDRDSILSGNTIYF
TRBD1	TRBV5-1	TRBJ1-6	TGCGCCAGCAGCGGGGGACAGGGGAATTCACCCCTCCACTTT	CASSGGQGNSPLHF